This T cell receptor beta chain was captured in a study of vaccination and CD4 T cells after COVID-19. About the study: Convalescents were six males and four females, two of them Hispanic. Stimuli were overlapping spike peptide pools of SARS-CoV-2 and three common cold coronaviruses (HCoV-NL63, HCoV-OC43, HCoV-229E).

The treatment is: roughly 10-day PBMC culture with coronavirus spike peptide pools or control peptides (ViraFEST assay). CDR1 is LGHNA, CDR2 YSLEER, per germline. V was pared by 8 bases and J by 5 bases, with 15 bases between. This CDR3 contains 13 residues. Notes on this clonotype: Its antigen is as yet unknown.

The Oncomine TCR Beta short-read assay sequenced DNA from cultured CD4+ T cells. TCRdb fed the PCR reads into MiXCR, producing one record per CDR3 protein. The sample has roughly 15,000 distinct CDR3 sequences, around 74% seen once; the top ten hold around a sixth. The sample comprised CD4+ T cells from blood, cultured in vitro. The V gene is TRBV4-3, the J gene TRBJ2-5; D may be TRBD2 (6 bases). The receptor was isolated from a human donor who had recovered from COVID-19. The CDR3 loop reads CASSQSGRETQYF. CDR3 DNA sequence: TGCGCCAGCTCCCAGTCAGGGAGGGAGACCCAGTACTTC.